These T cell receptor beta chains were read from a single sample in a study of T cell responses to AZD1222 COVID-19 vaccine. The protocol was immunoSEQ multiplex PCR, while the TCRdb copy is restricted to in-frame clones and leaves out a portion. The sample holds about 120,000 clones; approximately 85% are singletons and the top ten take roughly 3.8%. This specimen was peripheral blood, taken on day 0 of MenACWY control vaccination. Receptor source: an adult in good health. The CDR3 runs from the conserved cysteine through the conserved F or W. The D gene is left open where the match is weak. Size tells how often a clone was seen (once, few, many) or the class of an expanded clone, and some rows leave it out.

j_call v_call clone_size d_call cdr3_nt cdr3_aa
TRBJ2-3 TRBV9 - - TGTGCCAGCAGCCTCAGGTCAGGCCCTGATACGCAGTATTTT CASSLRSGPDTQYF
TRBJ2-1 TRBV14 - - TGTGCCAGCAGCCCTCTGGCAGGGGCGGACAATGAGCAGTTCTTC CASSPLAGADNEQFF
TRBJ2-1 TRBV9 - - TGTGCCAGCAGCGGTCGGGTCTTATCTGATGAGCAGTTCTTC CASSGRVLSDEQFF
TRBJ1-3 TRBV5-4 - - TGTGCCAGCAGCTTGGACAGAAGCTCTGGAAACACCATATATTTT CASSLDRSSGNTIYF
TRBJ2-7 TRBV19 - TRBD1 TGTGCCAGTAGAGCGACAGGGCAGTCCTACGAGCAGTACTTC CASRATGQSYEQYF
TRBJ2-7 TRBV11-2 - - TGTGCCAGCAGCCCCCTTACAGGGCAAAACGAGCAGTACTTC CASSPLTGQNEQYF
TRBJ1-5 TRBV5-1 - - TGCGCCAGCAGCCTCTTCACGGGGGGTCAGCCCCAGCATTTT CASSLFTGGQPQHF
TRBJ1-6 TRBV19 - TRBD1 TGTGCCAGTAGTACACCCCGACAGGGGTATAGGAGCTCCTATAATTCACCCCTCCACTTT CASSTPRQGYRSSYNSPLHF
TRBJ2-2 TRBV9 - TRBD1 TGTGCCAGCAGCACCCGACAGGGCATGAACACCGGGGAGCTGTTTTTT CASSTRQGMNTGELFF
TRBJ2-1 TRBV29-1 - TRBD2 TGCAGCGCGGGACTAGCGGAGGGAAAGCAGTTCTTC CSAGLAEGKQFF
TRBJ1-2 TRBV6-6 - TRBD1 TGTGCCAGCAAAGGGACAGGGAGTGGCTACACCTTC CASKGTGSGYTF
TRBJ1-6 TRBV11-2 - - TGTGCCAGCAGCTTTTGGTCGGATAATTCACCCCTCCACTTT CASSFWSDNSPLHF
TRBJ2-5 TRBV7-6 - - TGTGCCAGCAGCTCGCGGGGGCTGAGAGAGACCCAGTACTTC CASSSRGLRETQYF
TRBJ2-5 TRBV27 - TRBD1 TGTGCCAGCAGTTCGCAGGGGGCCGGAGAGACCCAGTACTTC CASSSQGAGETQYF
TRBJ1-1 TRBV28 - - TGTGCCAGCAGTTTCGGGGGGCCCACTGAAGCTTTCTTT CASSFGGPTEAFF
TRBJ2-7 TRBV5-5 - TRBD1 TGTGCCAGCAGCCCTACGACGGGACAGAACCTTTACGAGCAGTACTTC CASSPTTGQNLYEQYF
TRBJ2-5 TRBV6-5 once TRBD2 TGTGCCAGCCGTCGGGGGGTCGAGACCCAGTACTTC CASRRGVETQYF
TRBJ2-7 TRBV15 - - TGTGCCACCAGCAGTAGTGTGGGGAGCTCCTACGAGCAGTACTTC CATSSSVGSSYEQYF